A selection of T cell receptor beta chains follows, all from one sample in a study of T cell responses to AZD1222 COVID-19 vaccine. The table came from immunoSEQ multiplex PCR; TCRdb's copy has only in-frame clones and leaves some out. Of about 120,000 clones in the sample, 90% were seen once. This material consisted of peripheral blood, taken on day 0 of AZD1222 vaccination. The receptors come from an adult in good health. The conserved cysteine and the conserved F or W are not part of the CDR3 here.

j_call v_call cdr3_aa
TRBJ1-6 TRBV11-2 ASSLNSYNSPLH
TRBJ1-5 TRBV10-3 AISADRGRQPQH
TRBJ1-2 TRBV7-7 ASSLSRGDSSGYT
TRBJ1-1 TRBV21-1 ASNETGGQDAEAF
TRBJ1-2 TRBV9 ASSVNLGGTLYGYT
TRBJ1-4 TRBV30 AWSVKGQGVTTNEKLF
TRBJ2-7 TRBV5-6 ASSLERSSYEQY
TRBJ1-5 TRBV19 ASKEWDQPQH
TRBJ1-1 TRBV30 AWAGGANTEAF
TRBJ2-1 TRBV5-4 ASSYQGAIYNEQF
TRBJ2-7 TRBV19 ASSRDRSYEQY
TRBJ2-2 TRBV10-3 AITDRENTGELF
TRBJ2-7 TRBV4-1 ASSQEVLAGQSYEQY
TRBJ2-3 TRBV24-1 ATSDLTGGEFTDTQY
TRBJ1-4 TRBV9 ASSVGGGNAEKLF
TRBJ2-1 TRBV5-1 ASRRDRGYEQF
TRBJ1-1 TRBV12-3/TRBV12-4 ASSFSRTEAF
TRBJ1-1 TRBV4-3 ASSQELQRNTEAF
TRBJ2-7 TRBV18 ASSPLGLVPYEQY
TRBJ2-3 TRBV5-6 ASSLLTSGTDTQY
TRBJ2-1 TRBV12-5 ASGPGLALNVDEQF
TRBJ2-3 TRBV6-6 ASSYSLDTQY
TRBJ2-4 TRBV7-3 ASSATPRGLRNIQY
TRBJ1-5 TRBV7-3 ASSRGQRNQPQH
TRBJ1-4 TRBV27 ASSLYPPEYEKLF
TRBJ1-3 TRBV18 ASSRVTNTIY
TRBJ2-7 TRBV6-5 ASSPYPGSYEQY
TRBJ2-7 TRBV2 ASREQGPAYEQY
TRBJ1-1 TRBV30 AWNRQGGTEAF
TRBJ2-7 TRBV7-9 ASSPTWAYEQY
TRBJ1-6 TRBV6-1 ASSEGPGAGSPLH
TRBJ2-1 TRBV11-3 ASSLSGPNNEQF
TRBJ2-7 TRBV6-2/TRBV6-3 ASSPRGTGIWEQY
TRBJ2-3 TRBV6-1 ASSEVVAGWVDTQY
TRBJ2-6 TRBV11-3 ASSSREAGANVLT
TRBJ2-5 TRBV29-1 SVSASPGETQY
TRBJ2-3 TRBV30 AWGTAQPRY
TRBJ1-1 TRBV18 ASSSARDTEAF
TRBJ1-1 TRBV6-5 ASSPLGGTEAF
TRBJ2-3 TRBV5-5 ASSSTQTNTDTQY